This T cell receptor (beta chain) is from a study of shared clonotypes between healthy human individuals. Broader study findings: Between a handful of donors, naive CD4 clonotypes were shared at a level of around 4.9%.

CD8 cells regarded as naive lacked CD45RO, were positively chosen for CCR7, and omitted terminally differentiated effector memory CD45RA+ cells. The count of this clone is one. The antigen remains undetermined. Other DNA sequences within the sample encode an identical CDR3. The length of the CDR3 is 14 residues. CDR1 and CDR2 (germline): SGHDT, YYEEEE. V was cut by 0 bases and J by 5 bases, with 11 bases left in between. Data came from immunoSEQ multiplex PCR; TCRdb stores just in-frame clones and leaves some out. The sample shows about 2.1 million clones, 80% to 95% of them seen only once. Sequenced input: naive CD8+ T cells from PBMCs. The receptor comes from a man younger than 30 in good health. Some clones in this sample may be carry-over from other donors' samples. This rearrangement joins TRBV5-6 to TRBJ1-1; D uncertain. The CDR3, as DNA: TGTGCCAGCAGCTTGGCCCGAGGGAATACTGAAGCTTTCTTT. Translated: CASSLARGNTEAFF.